The entry below describes one T cell receptor beta chain. Its antigen is not yet known. The junction differs from germline at one of its ends, possibly a read error. These data belong to a study of T cells in Graves' hyperthyroidism and ophthalmopathy (dated by TCRdb to the late 2010s). With regard to the full study: Peripheral blood was collected at initial diagnosis, before any treatment. The roughly 100 discovery patients were randomly divided into training and test sets at a 7:3 ratio. Thyroid tissue and blood T-cell repertoires from about 6 Graves' hyperthyroidism patients were also compared in the study. TCR Vbeta CDR3 sequencing of 120 to 150 peripheral blood samples (fewer than 45 ophthalmopathy, about 80 hyperthyroidism and approximately 17 progressor patients) is reported in the paper. A discovery cohort of approximately 100 patients, 43 with Graves' ophthalmopathy and approximately 60 with stable Graves' hyperthyroidism, was used to find distinguishing TCR V-J signatures. After blood sampling, hyperthyroidism patients were treated with methimazole at a starting dose of 30 mg daily, and ophthalmopathy patients were treated with high-dose intravenous methylprednisolone. An independent validation cohort of about 19 hyperthyroidism patients and about 16 patients who later progressed to ophthalmopathy tested prospective prediction of ophthalmopathy. The full study reports these points: In validation, progression to ophthalmopathy was predicted by the model with 55% to 71% sensitivity and under 85% specificity, a median of approximately 7.1 months before onset. In cross-validation, a model built on a 13 V-J signature told ophthalmopathy apart from stable hyperthyroidism with 85% to 90% sensitivity and about 81% specificity, and in testing the same model reached 80%/75%. Blood samples also contained most of the expanded thyroid clonotypes (frequency above 0.001), which suggests that blood repertoires may reflect thyroid immune responses. Sample size was not statistically predetermined, and investigators were not blinded to group allocation.

The TCR beta CDR3 regions were amplified from RNA transcripts. The first round of RT-PCR for the TCR CDR3 was performed with the HTBI primer set and the Qiagen OneStep RT-PCR kit. A second multiplex PCR round built the libraries, followed by size selection and purification. Sequencing of the libraries was done on an Illumina HiSeq2000 using paired-end 100 bp reads. In the source study's methods: Raw data were processed with SOAPnuke, discarding reads with adapters, uncalled bases, mean Phred below 15, or no exact constant-primer or identifier match. COPE v1.2.5 was used to merge the high-quality paired reads, and each unique nucleotide sequence was defined as a clonotype. MiTCR v1.1 was used to align the clonotypes against IMGT TRBV, TRBD and TRBJ reference segments. The analysis was restricted to V-J combinations with a frequency above 0.0001, which together covered about 99% of the repertoires. The TCS score was defined as F50 (clonal expansion) divided by E x V (chaos), with BLOSUM62-based TCRdist calculated between CDR3 peptides within each V-J. Welch's t-statistics and random forest reduced around 550 V-J features to some 14, which were used in a naive Bayes classifier (R e1071). The public reads were run again by TCRdb, first through fastp at Q25 and then through MiXCR, and only productive beta chains were kept. A single entry per CDR3 protein holds the most common genes and DNA from its merged rows. The authors' filters were not applied to this entry. The sample profile shows 550,000 to 600,000 distinct CDR3 sequences; roughly a sixth of them were found once. The top ten clones comprise around 19% of the sample.

Graves' hyperthyroidism was defined as stable when no progression to ophthalmopathy occurred over 18 months of follow-up. The hyperthyroidism patients were between 18 and 65 years old and newly diagnosed, with a disease duration of less than 2 months. Patients with uncontrolled infections, other autoimmune diseases, pregnancy or lactation were excluded. Diagnoses were established on the basis of clinical symptoms, serum thyroxine and TRAb, thyroid ultrasound, and orbital computed tomography. PBMCs were isolated from approximately 10 ml of fresh peripheral blood by Ficoll-Paque density gradient centrifugation. Total RNA was extracted with Trizol reagent, and quality was checked on an Agilent 2100 Bioanalyzer. Including the terminal cysteine and phenylalanine, the CDR3 comprises 16 residues. The CDR3 DNA has 48 bases and is translated from base 1. Reading the germline V gene gives CDR1 MDHEN and CDR2 SYDVKM.

The sequence was collected from a young woman with Graves' hyperthyroidism. Material for sequencing was blood. The rearrangement joined TRBV28 to TRBJ2-7, and 7 bases in between align with TRBD1. The CDR3 protein: CATSAGVGDRVNEQYF. The DNA reads TGTGCCACCAGTGCTGGTGTTGGAGACAGGGTCAACGAGCAGTACTTC. The CDR3, completed at both ends by the reference TRBV28 and TRBJ2-7 genes, gives the full variable domain DVKVTQSSRYLVKRTGEKVFLECVQDMDHENMFWYRQDPGLGLRLIYFSYDVKMKEKGDIPEGYSVSREKKERFSLILESASTNQTSMYLCATSAGVGDRVNEQYFGPGTRLTVT.